The source of this T cell receptor (beta chain) is a study of blood T cells in healthy people across ages. Worth noting for this clonotype: Its antigen is still unknown.

A second PCR, run for about 6 to 12 cycles, used a sample-barcoded 5' primer plus a J-beta primer mix. TCRdb processed the 5' RACE reads anew with MiXCR; each CDR3 protein has one entry. The sample lists fewer than 800,000 distinct CDR3 sequences, around half occurring once. Regarding the study as a whole: Estimates of total diversity, which came from one million sequenced T cells, were considered to be underestimates. The lack of PBMC sorting stopped any conclusive naive versus antigen-experienced comparison.

Germline lookup yields CDR1 MNHEY and CDR2 SVGEGT. This CDR3 has 14 amino acids. The ends lost 6 bases at V and 4 bases at J; junction bases unmatched: 8. The receptor was derived from a woman aged 55-70 years in good health. The sequenced sample consisted of blood. The J gene is TRBJ1-2, the V gene TRBV6-2 or TRBV6-3; 7 nucleotides match TRBD1. The CDR3 protein is CASRALGQLYGYTF. The DNA of the CDR3 is TGTGCCAGCAGGGCCCTGGGACAGCTCTATGGCTACACCTTC.